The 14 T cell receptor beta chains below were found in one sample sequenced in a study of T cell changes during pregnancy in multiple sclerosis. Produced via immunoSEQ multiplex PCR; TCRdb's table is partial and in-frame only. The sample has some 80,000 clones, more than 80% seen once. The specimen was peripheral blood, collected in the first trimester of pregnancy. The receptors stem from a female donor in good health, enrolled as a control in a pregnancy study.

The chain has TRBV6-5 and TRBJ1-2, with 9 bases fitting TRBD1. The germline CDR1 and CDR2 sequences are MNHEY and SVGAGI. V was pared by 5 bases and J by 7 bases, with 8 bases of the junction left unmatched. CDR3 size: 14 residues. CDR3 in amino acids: CASSTLDRGFGYTF. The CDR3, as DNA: TGTGCCAGCAGTACCCTTGACAGGGGGTTTGGCTACACCTTC.

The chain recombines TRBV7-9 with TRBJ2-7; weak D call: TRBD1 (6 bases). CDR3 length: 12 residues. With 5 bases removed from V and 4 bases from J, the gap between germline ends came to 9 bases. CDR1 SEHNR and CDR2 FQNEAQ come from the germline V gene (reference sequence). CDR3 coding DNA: TGTGCCAGCAGCGTTACAGGGTACGAGCAGTACTTC. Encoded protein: CASSVTGYEQYF.

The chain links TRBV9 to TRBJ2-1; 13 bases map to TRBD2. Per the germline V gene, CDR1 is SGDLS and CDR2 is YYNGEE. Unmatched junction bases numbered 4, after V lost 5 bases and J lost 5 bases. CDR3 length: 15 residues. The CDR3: CASSRLAGGDNEQFF. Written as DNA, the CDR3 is TGTGCCAGCAGTCGACTAGCGGGAGGTGACAATGAGCAGTTCTTC.

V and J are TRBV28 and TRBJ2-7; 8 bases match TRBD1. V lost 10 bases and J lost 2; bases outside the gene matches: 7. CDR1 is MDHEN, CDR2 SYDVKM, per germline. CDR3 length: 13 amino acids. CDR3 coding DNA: TGTGCCACAAGGCCAGGGGGCCCCTACGAGCAGTACTTC. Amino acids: CATRPGGPYEQYF.

CDR3 sequence (DNA): TGTGCCAGCAGTGAGACAGGGTCCCACACTGAAGCTTTCTTT. Its translation is CASSETGSHTEAFF. The V call is TRBV25-1, the J call TRBJ1-1; 7 bases match TRBD1. This CDR3 region has 14 residues. The ends lost 3 bases at V and 3 bases at J; junction bases unmatched: 4. Germline CDR1 MGHDK, CDR2 SYGVNS.

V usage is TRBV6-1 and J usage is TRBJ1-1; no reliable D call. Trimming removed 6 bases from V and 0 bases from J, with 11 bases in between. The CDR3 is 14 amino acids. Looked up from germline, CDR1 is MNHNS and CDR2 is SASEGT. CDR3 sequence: CASREGPVNTEAFF. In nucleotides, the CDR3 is TGTGCCAGCAGGGAGGGCCCCGTGAACACTGAAGCTTTCTTT.

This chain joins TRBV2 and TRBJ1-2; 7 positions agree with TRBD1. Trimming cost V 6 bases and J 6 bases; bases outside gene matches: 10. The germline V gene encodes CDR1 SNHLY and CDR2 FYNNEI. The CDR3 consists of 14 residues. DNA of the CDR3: TGTGCCAGCAGGCGGGAAGGGGGCGGGAATGGCTACACCTTC. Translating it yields CASRREGGGNGYTF.

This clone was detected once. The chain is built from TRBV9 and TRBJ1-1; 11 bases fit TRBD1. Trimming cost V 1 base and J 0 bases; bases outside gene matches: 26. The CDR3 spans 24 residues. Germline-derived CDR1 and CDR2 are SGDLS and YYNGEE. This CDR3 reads CASSVTRRSGGRTGGASMNTEAFF. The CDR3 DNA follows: TGTGCCAGCAGCGTAACTCGGAGGTCGGGTGGAAGGACAGGGGGCGCCTCCATGAACACTGAAGCTTTCTTT.

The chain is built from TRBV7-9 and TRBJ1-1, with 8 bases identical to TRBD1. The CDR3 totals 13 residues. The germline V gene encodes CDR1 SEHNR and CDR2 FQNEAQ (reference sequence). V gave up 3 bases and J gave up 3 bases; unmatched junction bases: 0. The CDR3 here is CASSLDRDTEAFF. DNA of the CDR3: TGTGCCAGCAGCTTGGACAGGGACACTGAAGCTTTCTTT.

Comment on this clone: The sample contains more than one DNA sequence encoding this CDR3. In DNA form, the CDR3 reads TGTGCCAGCAGCCTCGGGCTAGCGGGCGCCCAAGAGACCCAGTACTTC. Translating gives CASSLGLAGAQETQYF. The chain links TRBV7-2 to TRBJ2-5, with 8 bases matching TRBD2. The J segment lost 1 base and the V segment lost 5 bases, leaving 9 bases of the junction unmatched. This CDR3 contains 16 residues. In germline, CDR1 is SGHTA, CDR2 FQGNSA. Variable domain in full (rest from reference TRBV7-2 and TRBJ2-5): GAGVSQSPSNKVTEKGKDVELRCDPISGHTALYWYRQSLGQGLEFLIYFQGNSAPDKSGLPSDRFSAERTGGSVSTLTIQRTQQEDSAVYLCASSLGLAGAQETQYFGPGTRLLVL.

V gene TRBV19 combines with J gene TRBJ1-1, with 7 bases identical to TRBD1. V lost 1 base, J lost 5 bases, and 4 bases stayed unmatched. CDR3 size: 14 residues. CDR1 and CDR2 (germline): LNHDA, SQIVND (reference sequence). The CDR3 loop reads CASSIGTGVTEAFF. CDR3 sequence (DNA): TGTGCCAGTAGTATAGGAACAGGGGTGACTGAAGCTTTCTTT.

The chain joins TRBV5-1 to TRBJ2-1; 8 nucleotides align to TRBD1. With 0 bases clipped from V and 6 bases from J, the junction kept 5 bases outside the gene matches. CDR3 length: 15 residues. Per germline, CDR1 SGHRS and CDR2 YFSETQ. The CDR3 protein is CASSLVQGAGNEQFF. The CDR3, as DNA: TGCGCCAGCAGCTTGGTTCAGGGGGCGGGCAATGAGCAGTTCTTC.

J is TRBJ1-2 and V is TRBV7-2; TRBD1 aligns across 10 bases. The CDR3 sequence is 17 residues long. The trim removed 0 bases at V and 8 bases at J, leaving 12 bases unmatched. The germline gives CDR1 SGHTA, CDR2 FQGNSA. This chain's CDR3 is CASSLAGTGAPLRGYTF. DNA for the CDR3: TGTGCCAGCAGCTTAGCGGGGACAGGGGCTCCTTTGAGAGGCTACACCTTC.

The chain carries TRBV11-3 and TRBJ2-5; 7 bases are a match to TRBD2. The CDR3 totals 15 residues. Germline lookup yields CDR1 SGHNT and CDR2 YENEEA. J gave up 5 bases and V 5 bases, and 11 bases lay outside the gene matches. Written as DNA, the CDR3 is TGTGCCAGCAGCCCGCCTGGGGGGGGAGTGGAGACCCAGTACTTC. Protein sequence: CASSPPGGGVETQYF.